This T cell receptor beta chain was sequenced for a study of identifying expanded T cells in peripheral blood. Study outcomes and limitations: Two-week clone count variance significantly increased as total template count grew. About 1.2 clones differed between technical replicates, versus about 17 and 20 over time.

Here immunoSEQ multiplex PCR was the method, and the copy in TCRdb shows in-frame clones only, minus some. The sample records about 130,000 clones, 75% to 90% being singletons. During the collection period, no donor immune events like infections were recorded. V lost 4 bases and J lost 2; bases outside the gene matches: 5. This CDR3 comprises 14 residues. Germline assignment: CDR1 MDHEN and CDR2 SYDVKM. Details on this clone: Its antigen remains unidentified.

The source material was blood. The chain is built from TRBV28 and TRBJ2-7, with TRBD2 matching 7 bases. The TCR originated in a person between 18 and 75 years old in good health. CDR3 loop: CASSSGRPPYEQYF. CDR3 DNA: TGTGCCAGCAGTTCCGGGAGGCCCCCCTACGAGCAGTACTTC.